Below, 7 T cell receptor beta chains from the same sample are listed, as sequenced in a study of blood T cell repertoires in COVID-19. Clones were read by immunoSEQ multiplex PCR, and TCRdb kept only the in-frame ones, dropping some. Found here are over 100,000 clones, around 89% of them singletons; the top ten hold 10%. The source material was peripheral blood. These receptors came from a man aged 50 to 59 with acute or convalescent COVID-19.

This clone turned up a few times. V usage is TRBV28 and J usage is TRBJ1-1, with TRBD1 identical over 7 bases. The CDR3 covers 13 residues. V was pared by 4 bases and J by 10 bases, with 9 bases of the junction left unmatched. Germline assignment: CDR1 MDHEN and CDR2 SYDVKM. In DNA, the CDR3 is TGTGCCAGCAGTTCCTCGCAGGGGGATAGAGCTTTCTTT. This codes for CASSSSQGDRAFF.

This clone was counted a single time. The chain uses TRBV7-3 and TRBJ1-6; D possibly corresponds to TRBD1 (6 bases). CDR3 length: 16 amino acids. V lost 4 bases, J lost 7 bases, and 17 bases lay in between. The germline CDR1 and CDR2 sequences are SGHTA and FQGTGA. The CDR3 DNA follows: TGTGCCAGCAGCTCCCAGGGGCCCCTCGGAAATTCACCCCTCCACTTT. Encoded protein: CASSSQGPLGNSPLHF.

The CDR3 loop is CASSPQDRGGYTF. The DNA for the CDR3 is TGTGCCAGCAGCCCGCAGGACAGAGGTGGCTACACCTTC. V gene TRBV28 combines with J gene TRBJ1-2; TRBD1 is a possible D gene (6 bases). The germline CDR1 and CDR2 sequences are MDHEN and SYDVKM. The CDR3 sequence is 13 residues long. V lost 6 bases and J lost 7, with 15 bases in between.

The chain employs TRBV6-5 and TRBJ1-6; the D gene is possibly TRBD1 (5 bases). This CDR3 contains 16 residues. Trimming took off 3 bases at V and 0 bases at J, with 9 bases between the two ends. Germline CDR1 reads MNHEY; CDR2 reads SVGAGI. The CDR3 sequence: CASSYSRDSYNSPLHF. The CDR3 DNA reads TGTGCCAGCAGTTATAGCAGGGACTCCTATAATTCACCCCTCCACTTT.

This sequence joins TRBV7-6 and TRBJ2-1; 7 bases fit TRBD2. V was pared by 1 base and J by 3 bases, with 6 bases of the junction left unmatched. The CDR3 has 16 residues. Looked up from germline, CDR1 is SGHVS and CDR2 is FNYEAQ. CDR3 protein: CASSLGLADFYNEQFF. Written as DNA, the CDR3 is TGTGCCAGCAGCTTAGGTCTAGCGGATTTCTACAATGAGCAGTTCTTC.

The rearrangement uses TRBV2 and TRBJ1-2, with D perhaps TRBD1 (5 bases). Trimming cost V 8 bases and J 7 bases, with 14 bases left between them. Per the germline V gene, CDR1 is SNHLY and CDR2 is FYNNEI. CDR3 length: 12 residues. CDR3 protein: CASGTGLIGYTF. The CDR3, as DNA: TGTGCCAGCGGAACAGGTCTGATTGGCTACACCTTC.

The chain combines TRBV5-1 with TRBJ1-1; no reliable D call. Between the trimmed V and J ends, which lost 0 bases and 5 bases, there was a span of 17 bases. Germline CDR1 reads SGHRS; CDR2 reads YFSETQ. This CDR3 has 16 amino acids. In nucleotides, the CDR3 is TGCGCCAGCAGCTTGGGCCTCGGTGAGGGTAAAACTGAAGCTTTCTTT. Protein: CASSLGLGEGKTEAFF.